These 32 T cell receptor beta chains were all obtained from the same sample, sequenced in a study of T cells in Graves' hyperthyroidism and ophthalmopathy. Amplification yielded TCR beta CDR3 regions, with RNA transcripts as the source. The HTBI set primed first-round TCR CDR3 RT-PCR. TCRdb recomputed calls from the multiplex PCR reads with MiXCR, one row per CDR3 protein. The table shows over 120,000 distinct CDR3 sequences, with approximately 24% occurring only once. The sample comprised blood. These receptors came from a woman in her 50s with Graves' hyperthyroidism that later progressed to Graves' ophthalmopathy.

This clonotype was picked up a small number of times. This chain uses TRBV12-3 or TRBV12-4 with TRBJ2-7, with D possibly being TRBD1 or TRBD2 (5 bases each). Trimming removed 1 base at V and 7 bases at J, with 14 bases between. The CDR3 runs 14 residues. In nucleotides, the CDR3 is TGTGCCAGCAGTTTAGGACGGGGCCCTAGGGAGCAGTACTTC. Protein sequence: CASSLGRGPREQYF.

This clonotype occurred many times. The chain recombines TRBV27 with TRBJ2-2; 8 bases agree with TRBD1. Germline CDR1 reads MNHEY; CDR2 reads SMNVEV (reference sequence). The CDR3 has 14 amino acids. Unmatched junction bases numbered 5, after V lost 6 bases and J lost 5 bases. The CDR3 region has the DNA TGTGCCAGCAGGTCCCGGACAGGGACCGGGGAGCTGTTTTTT. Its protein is CASRSRTGTGELFF.

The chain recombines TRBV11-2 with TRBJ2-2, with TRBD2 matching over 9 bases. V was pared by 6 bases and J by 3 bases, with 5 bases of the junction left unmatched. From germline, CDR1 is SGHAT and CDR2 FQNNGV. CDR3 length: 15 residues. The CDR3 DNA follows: TGTGCCAGCAGTCCGAGCGGGAGGCACACCGGGGAGCTGTTTTTT. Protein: CASSPSGRHTGELFF. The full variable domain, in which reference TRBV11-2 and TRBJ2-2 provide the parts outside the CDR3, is EAGVAQSPRYKIIEKRQSVAFWCNPISGHATLYWYQQILGQGPKLLIQFQNNGVVDDSQLPKDRFSAERLKGVDSTLKIQPAKLEDSAVYLCASSPSGRHTGELFFGEGSRLTVL.

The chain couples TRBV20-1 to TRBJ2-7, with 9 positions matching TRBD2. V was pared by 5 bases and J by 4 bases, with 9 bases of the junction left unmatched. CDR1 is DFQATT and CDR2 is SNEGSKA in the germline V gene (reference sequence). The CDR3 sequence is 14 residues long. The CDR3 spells CSAGGSGSRYEQYF. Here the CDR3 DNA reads TGCAGTGCTGGGGGTAGCGGGAGTCGGTACGAGCAGTACTTC.

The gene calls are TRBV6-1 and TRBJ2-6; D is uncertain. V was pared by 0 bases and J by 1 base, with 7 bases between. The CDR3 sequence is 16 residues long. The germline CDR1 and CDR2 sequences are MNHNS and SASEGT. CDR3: CASSEALSSGANVLTF. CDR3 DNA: TGTGCCAGCAGTGAAGCGCTATCGTCTGGGGCCAACGTCCTGACTTTC.

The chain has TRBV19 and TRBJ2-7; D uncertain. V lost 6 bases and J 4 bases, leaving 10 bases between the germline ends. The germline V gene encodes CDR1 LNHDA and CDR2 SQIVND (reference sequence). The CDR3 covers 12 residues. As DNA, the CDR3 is TGTGCCAGTAGCCCCTCAGGTTACGAGCAGTACTTC. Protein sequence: CASSPSGYEQYF.

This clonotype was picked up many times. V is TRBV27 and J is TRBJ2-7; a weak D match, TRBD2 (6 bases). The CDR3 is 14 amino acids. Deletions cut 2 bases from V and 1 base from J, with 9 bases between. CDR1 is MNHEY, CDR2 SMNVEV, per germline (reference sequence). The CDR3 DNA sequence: TGTGCCAGCAGTTTAGGGACTCGTTCCTACGAGCAGTACTTC. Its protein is CASSLGTRSYEQYF.

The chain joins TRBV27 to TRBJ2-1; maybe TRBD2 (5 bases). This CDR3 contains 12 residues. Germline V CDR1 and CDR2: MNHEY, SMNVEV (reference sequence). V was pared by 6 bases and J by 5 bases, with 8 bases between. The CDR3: CASSGIDNEQFF. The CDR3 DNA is TGTGCCAGCAGCGGGATCGACAATGAGCAGTTCTTC.

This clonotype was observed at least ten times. The CDR3 here is CASSKQGGYGYTF. CDR3 bases: TGTGCCAGCAGCAAACAGGGAGGGTATGGCTACACCTTC. This chain joins TRBV7-9 and TRBJ1-2; TRBD1 might be the D (6 bases). V dropped 5 bases and J dropped 5 bases, with 12 bases sitting between them. CDR1 and CDR2 (germline): SEHNR, FQNEAQ (reference sequence). The CDR3 has 13 amino acids.

DNA for the CDR3: TGCAGTGCTATGGTTAGGGGGAGCACAGATACGCAGTATTTT. Amino acid sequence: CSAMVRGSTDTQYF. The gene calls are TRBV20-1 and TRBJ2-3; D possibly corresponds to TRBD1 (6 bases). Between the trimmed V and J ends, which lost 4 bases and 0 bases, there was a span of 11 bases. Germline CDR1 reads DFQATT; CDR2 reads SNEGSKA (reference sequence). The CDR3 runs to 14 residues.

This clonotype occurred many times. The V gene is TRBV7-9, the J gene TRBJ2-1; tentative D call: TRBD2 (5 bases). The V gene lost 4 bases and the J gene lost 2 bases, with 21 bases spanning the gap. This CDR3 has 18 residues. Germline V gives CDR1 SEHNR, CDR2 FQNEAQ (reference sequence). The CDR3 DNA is TGTGCCAGCAGCTCCCTCCCCCGAGCGGCGGTTCCCTACAATGAGCAGTTCTTC. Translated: CASSSLPRAAVPYNEQFF.

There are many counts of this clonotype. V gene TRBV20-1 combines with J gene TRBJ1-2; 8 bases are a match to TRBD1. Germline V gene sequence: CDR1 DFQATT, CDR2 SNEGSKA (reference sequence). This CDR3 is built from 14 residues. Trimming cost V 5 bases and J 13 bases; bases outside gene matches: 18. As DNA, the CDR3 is TGCAGTGCTCCAGTCGACAGGGGCGCTGGGTTGAGCACCTTC. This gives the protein CSAPVDRGAGLSTF.

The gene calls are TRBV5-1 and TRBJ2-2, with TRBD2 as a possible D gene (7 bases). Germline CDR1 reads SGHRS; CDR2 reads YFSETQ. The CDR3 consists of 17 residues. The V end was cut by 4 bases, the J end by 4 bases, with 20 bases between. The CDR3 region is CASSREGTSMSTGELFF. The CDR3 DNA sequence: TGCGCCAGCAGCAGGGAGGGGACATCGATGAGCACCGGGGAGCTGTTTTTT.

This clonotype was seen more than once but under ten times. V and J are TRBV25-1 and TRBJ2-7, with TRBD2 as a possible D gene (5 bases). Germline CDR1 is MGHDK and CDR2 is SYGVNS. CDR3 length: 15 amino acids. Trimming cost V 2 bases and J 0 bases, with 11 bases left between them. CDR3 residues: CASSELRRSSYEQYF. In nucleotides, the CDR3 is TGTGCCAGCAGTGAACTCCGGAGGAGCTCCTACGAGCAGTACTTC.

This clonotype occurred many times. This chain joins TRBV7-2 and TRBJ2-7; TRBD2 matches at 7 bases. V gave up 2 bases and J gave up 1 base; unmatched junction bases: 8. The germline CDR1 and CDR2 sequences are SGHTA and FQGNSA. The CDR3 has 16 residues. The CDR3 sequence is CASSLPLSGASYEQYF. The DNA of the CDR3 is TGTGCCAGCAGCTTACCTCTCAGCGGGGCTTCCTACGAGCAGTACTTC.

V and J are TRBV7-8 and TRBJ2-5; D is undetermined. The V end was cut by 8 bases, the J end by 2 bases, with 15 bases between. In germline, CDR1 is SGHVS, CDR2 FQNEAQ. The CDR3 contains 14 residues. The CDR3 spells CASVRTGPQETQYF. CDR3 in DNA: TGTGCCAGCGTCAGAACCGGGCCACAAGAGACCCAGTACTTC. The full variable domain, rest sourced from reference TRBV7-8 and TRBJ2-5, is GAGVSQSPRYKVAKRGQDVALRCDPISGHVSLFWYQQALGQGPEFLTYFQNEAQLDKSGLPSDRFFAERPEGSVSTLKIQRTQQEDSAVYLCASVRTGPQETQYFGPGTRLLVL.

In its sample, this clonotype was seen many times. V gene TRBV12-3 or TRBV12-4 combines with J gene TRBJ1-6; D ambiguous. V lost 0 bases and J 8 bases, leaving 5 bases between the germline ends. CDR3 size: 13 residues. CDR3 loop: CASSLAPHSPLHF. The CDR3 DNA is TGTGCCAGCAGTTTAGCCCCACATTCACCCCTCCACTTT.

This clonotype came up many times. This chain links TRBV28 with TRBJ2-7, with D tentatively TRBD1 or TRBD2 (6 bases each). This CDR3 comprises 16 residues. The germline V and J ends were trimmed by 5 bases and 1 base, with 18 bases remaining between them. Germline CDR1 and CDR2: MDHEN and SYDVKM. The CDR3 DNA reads TGTGCCAGCAGTCCCGAGGGGGGCGGGCCATCCTACGAGCAGTACTTC. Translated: CASSPEGGGPSYEQYF.

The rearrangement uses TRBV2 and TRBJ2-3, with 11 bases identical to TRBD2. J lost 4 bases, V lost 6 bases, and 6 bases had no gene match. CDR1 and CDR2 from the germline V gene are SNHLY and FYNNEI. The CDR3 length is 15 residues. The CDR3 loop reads CASSSGTSGPDTQYF. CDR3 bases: TGTGCCAGCAGCTCCGGGACTAGCGGTCCAGATACGCAGTATTTT.

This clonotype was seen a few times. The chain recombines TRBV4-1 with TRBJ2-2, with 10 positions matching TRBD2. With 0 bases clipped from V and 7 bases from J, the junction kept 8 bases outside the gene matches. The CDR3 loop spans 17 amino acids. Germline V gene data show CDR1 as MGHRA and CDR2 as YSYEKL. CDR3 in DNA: TGCGCCAGCAGCCAAGAAGCGGGAGGGCCCCATAGCGGGGAGCTGTTTTTT. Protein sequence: CASSQEAGGPHSGELFF.

CDR3 DNA: TGTGCCAGCAGCCCCGGGGCGGGAGGGGGGTCCTACAATGAGCAGTTCTTC. Residues: CASSPGAGGGSYNEQFF. The V and J genes are TRBV5-4 and TRBJ2-1; TRBD2 agrees at 9 bases. There are 17 residues in the CDR3. Germline CDR1 SGHNT, CDR2 YYREEE (reference sequence). Trimming took 4 bases from V and 1 from J; bases not matched to a gene: 9.

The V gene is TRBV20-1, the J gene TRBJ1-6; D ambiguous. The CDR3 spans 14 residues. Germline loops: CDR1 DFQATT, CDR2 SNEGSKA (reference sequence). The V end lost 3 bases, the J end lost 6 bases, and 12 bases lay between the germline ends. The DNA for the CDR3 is TGCAGTGCTAGCTCTCTGGGCCCTAATTCACCCCTCCACTTT. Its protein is CSASSLGPNSPLHF.

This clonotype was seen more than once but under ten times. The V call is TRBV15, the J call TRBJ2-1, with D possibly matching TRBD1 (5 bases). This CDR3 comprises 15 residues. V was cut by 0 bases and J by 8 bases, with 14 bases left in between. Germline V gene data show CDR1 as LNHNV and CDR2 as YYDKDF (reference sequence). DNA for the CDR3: TGTGCCACCAGCAGAGAGCAGGGAAATAGAGATGAGCAGTTCTTC. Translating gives CATSREQGNRDEQFF.

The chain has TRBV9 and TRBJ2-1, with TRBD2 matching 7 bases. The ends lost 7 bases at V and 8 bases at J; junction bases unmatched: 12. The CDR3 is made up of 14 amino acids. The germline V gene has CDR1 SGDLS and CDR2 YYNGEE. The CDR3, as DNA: TGTGCCAGCTCCCCGAGGGTGGGGAGGGATGAGCAGTTCTTC. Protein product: CASSPRVGRDEQFF.

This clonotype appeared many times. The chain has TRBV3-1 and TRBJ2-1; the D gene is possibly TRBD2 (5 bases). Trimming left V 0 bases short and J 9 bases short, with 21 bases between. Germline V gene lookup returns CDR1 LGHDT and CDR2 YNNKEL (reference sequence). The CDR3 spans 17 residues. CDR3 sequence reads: CASSQDALANAHPEQFF. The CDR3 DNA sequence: TGTGCCAGCAGCCAAGATGCGCTAGCTAACGCGCATCCTGAGCAGTTCTTC.

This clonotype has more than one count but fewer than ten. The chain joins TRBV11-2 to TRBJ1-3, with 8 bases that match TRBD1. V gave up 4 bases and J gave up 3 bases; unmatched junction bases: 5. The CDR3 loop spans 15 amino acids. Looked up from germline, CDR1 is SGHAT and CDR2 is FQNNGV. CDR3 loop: CASSYTQGGGNTIYF. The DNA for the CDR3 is TGTGCCAGCAGCTACACACAGGGGGGTGGAAACACCATATATTTT.

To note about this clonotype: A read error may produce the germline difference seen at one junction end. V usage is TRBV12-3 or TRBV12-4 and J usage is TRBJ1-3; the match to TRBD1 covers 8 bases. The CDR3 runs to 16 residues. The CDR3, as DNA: TGTGCCAGCACTTTACAGGGGGGCGGCTCTGGAAACACCATATATTTT. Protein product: CASTLQGGGSGNTIYF.

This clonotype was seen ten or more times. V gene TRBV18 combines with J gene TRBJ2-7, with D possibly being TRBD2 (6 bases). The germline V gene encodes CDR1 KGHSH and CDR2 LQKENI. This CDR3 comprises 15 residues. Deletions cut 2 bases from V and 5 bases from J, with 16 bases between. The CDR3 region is CASSPMGTGTHEQYF. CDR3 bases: TGTGCCAGCTCACCAATGGGGACTGGAACCCACGAGCAGTACTTC. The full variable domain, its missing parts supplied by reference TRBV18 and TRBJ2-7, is NAGVMQNPRHLVRRRGQEARLRCSPMKGHSHVYWYRQLPEEGLKFMVYLQKENIIDESGMPKERFSAEFPKEGPSILRIQQVVRGDSAAYFCASSPMGTGTHEQYFGPGTRLTVT.

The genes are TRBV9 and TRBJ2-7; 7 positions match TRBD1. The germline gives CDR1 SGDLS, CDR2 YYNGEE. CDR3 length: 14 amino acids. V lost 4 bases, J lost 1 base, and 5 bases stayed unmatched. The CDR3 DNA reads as TGTGCCAGCAGCTACCGGGACAGATCCTACGAGCAGTACTTC. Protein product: CASSYRDRSYEQYF.

CDR3: CASSLTAGVHYEQFF. The DNA of the CDR3 is TGCGCCAGCAGCTTGACCGCGGGAGTACACTACGAGCAGTTCTTC. The rearrangement links TRBV5-1 to TRBJ2-7, with TRBD2 identical over 7 bases. The tail of the sequence fits TRBJ2-1 better, so the J call may be wrong. The CDR3 loop spans 15 amino acids. Germline values: CDR1 SGHRS, CDR2 YFSETQ.

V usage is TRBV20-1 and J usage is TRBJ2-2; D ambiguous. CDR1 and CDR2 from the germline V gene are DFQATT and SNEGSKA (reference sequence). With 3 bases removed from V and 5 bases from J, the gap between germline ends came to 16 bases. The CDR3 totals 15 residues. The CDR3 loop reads CSARSGAVGTGELFF. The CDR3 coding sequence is TGCAGTGCTAGGTCCGGCGCGGTGGGAACCGGGGAGCTGTTTTTT.

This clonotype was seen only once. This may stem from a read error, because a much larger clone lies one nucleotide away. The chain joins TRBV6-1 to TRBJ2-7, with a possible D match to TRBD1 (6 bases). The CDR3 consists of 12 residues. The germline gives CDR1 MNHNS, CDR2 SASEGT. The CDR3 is CASRQGSHEQCF. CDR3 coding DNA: TGTGCCAGCAGACAGGGCTCCCACGAGCAGTGCTTC.